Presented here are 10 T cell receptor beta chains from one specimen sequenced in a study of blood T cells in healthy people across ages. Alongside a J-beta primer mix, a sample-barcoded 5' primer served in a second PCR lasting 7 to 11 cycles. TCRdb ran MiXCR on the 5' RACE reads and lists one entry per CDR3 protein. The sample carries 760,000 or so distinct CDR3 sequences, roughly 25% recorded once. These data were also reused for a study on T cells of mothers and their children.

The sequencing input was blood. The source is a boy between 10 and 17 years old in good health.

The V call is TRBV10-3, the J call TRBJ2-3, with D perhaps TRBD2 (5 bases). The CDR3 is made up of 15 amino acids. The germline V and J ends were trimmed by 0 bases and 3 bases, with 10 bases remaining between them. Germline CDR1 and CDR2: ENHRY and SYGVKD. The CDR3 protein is CAISESGVETDTQYF. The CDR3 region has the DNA TGTGCCATCAGTGAGTCCGGGGTAGAAACAGATACGCAGTATTTT.

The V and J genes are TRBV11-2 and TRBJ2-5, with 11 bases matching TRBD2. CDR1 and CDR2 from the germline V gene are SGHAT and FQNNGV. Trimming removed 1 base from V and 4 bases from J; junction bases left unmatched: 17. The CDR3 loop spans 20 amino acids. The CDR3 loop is CASSLVVSGGGGPSIETQYF. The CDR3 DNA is TGTGCCAGCAGCTTAGTTGTTAGCGGGGGGGGAGGACCATCTATAGAGACCCAGTACTTC.

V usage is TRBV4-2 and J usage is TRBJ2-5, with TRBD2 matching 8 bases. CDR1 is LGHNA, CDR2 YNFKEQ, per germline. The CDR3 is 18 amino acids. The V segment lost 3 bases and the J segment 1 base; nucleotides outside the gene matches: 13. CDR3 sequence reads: CASSHPGGEAGAQETQYF. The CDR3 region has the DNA TGTGCCAGCAGCCACCCCGGTGGTGAAGCGGGAGCCCAAGAGACCCAGTACTTC.

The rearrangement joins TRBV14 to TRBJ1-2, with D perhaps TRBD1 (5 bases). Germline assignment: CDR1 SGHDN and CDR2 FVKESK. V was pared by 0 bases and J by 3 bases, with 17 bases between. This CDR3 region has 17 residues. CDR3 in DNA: TGTGCCAGCAGCCAAGATCCGGGAGGTCAGGGATACTATGGCTACACCTTC. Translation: CASSQDPGGQGYYGYTF.

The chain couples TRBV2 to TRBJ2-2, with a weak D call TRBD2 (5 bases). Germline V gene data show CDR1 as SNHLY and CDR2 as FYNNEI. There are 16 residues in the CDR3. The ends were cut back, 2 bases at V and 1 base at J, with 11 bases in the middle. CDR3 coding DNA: TGTGCCAGCAGTGAACTATTAGCGCGGAACACCGGGGAGCTGTTTTTT. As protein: CASSELLARNTGELFF.

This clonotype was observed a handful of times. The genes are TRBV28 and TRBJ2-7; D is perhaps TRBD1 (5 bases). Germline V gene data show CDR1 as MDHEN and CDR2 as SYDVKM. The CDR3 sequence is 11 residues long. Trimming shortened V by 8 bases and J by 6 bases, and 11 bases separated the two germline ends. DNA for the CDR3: TGTGCCAGCCTAGGGGCACGCGAGCAGTACTTC. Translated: CASLGAREQYF.

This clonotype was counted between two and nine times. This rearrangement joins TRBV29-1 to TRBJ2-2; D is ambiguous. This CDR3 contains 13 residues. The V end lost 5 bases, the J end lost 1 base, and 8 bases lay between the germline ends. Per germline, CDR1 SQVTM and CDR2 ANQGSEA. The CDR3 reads CSVLPQNTGELFF. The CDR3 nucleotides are TGCAGCGTTCTCCCCCAGAACACCGGGGAGCTGTTTTTT.

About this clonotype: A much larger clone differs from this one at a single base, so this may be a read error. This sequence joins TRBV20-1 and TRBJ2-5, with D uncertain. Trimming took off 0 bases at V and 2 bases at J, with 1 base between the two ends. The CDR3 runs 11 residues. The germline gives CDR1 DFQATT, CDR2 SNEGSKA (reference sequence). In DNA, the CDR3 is TGCAGTGCTAGAGAGCAAGAGACCCAGTACTTC. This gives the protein CSAREQETQYF.

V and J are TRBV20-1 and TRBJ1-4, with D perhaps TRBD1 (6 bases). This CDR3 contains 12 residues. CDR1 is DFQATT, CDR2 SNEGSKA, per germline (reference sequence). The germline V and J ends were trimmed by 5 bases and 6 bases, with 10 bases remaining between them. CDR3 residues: CSARAGDEKLFF. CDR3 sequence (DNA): TGCAGTGCTCGGGCAGGGGATGAAAAACTGTTTTTT.

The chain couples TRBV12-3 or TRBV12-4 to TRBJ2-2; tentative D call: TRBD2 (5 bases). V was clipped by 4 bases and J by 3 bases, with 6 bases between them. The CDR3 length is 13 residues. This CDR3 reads CASSSDYTGELFF. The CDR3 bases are TGTGCCAGCAGTTCGGACTACACCGGGGAGCTGTTTTTT.